This T cell receptor beta chain was found in a study of OX40 agonist ivuxolimab in advanced cancers. Study-level background: People in dose escalation had one of these cancers: hepatocellular carcinoma, melanoma, renal cell or head and neck cancer. Aged about 20 to 80 with a mean of around 60 years, they were approximately 79% male. Study-level results: Among T cells, CD8+ cells averaged more expanded clones than CD4+ cells.

Measured with immunoSEQ multiplex PCR; TCRdb has only the in-frame clones, and not every one. The profile shows about 62,000 clones, approximately 85% of them singletons. Points on this clone: Its antigen is still unknown.

V trimming: 0 bases; J trimming: 1 base; junction bases outside the gene matches: 2. The germline gives CDR1 SEHNR, CDR2 FQNEAQ (reference sequence). This CDR3 is 15 amino acids long. The material sequenced was CD4+ or CD8+ T cells sorted from blood, taken in a trial of the OX40 agonist ivuxolimab. The clonotype originates from an adult with an advanced solid tumor such as melanoma, head and neck, liver or kidney cancer. J is TRBJ2-7 and V is TRBV7-9; 8 nucleotides line up with TRBD1. CDR3 nucleotide sequence: TGTGCCAGCAGCTTAGCCCGGACAGGGTCCTACGAGCAGTACTTC. Residues: CASSLARTGSYEQYF.